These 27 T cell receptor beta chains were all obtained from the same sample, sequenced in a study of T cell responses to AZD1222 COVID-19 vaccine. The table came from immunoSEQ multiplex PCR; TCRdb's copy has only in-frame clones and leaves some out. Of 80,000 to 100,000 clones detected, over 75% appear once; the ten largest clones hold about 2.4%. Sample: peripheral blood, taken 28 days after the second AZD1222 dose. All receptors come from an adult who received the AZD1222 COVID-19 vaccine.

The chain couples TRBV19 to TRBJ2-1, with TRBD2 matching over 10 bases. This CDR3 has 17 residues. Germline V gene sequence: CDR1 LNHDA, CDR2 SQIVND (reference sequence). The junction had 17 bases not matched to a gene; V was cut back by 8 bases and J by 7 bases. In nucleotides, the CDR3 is TGTGCCAGTCGACAGCGGGGGGGTCCCAATTTTTTTAATGAGCAGTTCTTC. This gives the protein CASRQRGGPNFFNEQFF.

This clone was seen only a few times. The CDR3 sequence: CASSSTGGGEQYF. The CDR3 DNA follows: TGTGCCAGCAGCTCCACAGGGGGCGGGGAGCAGTACTTC. The gene calls are TRBV7-3 and TRBJ2-7, with TRBD1 matching over 9 bases. The ends lost 4 bases at V and 7 bases at J; junction bases unmatched: 5. Germline lookup yields CDR1 SGHTA and CDR2 FQGTGA. The CDR3 extends over 13 amino acids.

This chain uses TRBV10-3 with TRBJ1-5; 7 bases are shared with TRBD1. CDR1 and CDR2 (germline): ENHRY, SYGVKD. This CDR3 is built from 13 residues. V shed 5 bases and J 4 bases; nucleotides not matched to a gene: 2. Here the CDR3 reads CAISLDRNQPQHF. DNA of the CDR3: TGTGCCATCAGTTTGGACAGGAATCAGCCCCAGCATTTT.

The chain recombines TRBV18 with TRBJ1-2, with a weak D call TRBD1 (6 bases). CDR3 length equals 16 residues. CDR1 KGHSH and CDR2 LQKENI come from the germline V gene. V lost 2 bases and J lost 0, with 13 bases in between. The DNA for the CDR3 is TGTGCCAGCTCACCAGTTGGGGGGGCGACTAACTATGGCTACACCTTC. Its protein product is CASSPVGGATNYGYTF.

The CDR3: CASSSITGNTIYF. The CDR3 bases are TGTGCCAGCAGTTCGATAACAGGAAACACCATATATTTT. The chain couples TRBV2 to TRBJ1-3; D is uncertain. CDR1 and CDR2 (germline): SNHLY, FYNNEI. Trimming took 5 bases from V and 4 from J, leaving 9 bases between them. The CDR3 spans 13 residues.

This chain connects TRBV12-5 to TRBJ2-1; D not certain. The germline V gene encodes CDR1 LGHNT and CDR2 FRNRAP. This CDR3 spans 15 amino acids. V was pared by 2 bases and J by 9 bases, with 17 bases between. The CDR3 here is CASGLLGLVRSEQFF. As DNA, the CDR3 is TGTGCTAGTGGTTTGTTGGGCCTAGTACGTAGTGAGCAGTTCTTC.

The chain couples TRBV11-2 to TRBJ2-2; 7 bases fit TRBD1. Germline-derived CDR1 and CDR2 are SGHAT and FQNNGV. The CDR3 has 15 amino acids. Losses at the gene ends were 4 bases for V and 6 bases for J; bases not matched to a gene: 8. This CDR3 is CASSSHKTGPGELFF. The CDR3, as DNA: TGTGCCAGCAGCTCTCACAAGACAGGGCCCGGGGAGCTGTTTTTT.

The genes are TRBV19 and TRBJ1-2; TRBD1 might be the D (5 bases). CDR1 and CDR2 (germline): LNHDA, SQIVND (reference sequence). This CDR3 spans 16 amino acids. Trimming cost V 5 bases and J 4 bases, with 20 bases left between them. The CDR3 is CASSYLRPGKGYGYTF. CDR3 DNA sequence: TGTGCCAGTAGTTACCTGAGACCAGGGAAAGGCTATGGCTACACCTTC.

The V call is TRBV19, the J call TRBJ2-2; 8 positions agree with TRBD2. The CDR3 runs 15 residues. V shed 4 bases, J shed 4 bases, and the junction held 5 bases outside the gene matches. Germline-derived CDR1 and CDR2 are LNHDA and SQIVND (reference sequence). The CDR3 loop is CASSTREGPTGELFF. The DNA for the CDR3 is TGTGCCAGTAGTACCCGGGAGGGCCCCACCGGGGAGCTGTTTTTT.

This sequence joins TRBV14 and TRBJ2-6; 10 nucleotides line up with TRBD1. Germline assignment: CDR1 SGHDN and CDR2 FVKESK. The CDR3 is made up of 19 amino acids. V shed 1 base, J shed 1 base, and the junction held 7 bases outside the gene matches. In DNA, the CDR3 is TGTGCCAGCAGCCAAGTAAGACAGGGGGCTCAATCTGGGGCCAACGTCCTGACTTTC. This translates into CASSQVRQGAQSGANVLTF.

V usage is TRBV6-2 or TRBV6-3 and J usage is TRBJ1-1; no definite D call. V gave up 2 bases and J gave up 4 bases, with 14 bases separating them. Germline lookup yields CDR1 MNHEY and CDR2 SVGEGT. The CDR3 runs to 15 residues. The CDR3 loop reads CASSYGAEESTEAFF. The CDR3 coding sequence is TGTGCCAGCAGTTACGGTGCGGAGGAAAGCACTGAAGCTTTCTTT.

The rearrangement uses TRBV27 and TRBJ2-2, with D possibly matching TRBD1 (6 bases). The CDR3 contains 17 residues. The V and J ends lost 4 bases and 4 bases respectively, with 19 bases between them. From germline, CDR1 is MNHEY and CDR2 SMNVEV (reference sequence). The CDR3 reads CASSWTRTASSTGELFF. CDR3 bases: TGTGCCAGCAGTTGGACCAGGACAGCGTCGAGCACCGGGGAGCTGTTTTTT.

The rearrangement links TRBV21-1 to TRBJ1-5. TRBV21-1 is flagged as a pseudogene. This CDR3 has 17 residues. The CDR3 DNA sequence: TGTGCCAGCAGGCATAAACATAAGAGCAAAATAAATCAGCCCCAGCATTTT. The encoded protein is CASRHKHKSKINQPQHF.

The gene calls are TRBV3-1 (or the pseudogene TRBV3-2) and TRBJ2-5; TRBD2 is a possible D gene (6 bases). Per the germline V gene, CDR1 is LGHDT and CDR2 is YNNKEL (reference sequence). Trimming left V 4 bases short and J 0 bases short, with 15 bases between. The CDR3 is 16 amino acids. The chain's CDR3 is CASSLYGGMYQETQYF. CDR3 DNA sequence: TGTGCCAGCAGCCTCTATGGCGGGATGTACCAAGAGACCCAGTACTTC.

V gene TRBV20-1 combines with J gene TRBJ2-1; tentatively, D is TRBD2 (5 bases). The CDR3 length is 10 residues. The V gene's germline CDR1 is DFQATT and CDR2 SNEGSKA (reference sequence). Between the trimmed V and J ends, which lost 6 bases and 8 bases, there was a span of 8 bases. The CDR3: CSAKADEQFF. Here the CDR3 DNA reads TGCAGTGCAAAAGCGGATGAGCAGTTCTTC.

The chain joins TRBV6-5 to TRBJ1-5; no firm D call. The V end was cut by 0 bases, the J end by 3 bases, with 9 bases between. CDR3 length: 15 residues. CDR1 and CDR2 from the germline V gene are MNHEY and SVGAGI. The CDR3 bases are TGTGCCAGCAGTTACTCGATAGGCGCCAATCAGCCCCAGCATTTT. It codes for CASSYSIGANQPQHF.

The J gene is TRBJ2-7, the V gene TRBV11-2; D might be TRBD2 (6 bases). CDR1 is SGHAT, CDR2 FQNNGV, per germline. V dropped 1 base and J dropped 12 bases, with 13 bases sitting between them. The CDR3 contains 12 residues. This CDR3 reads CASSLVEGSGYF. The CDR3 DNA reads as TGTGCCAGCAGCTTAGTGGAGGGGAGCGGGTACTTC.

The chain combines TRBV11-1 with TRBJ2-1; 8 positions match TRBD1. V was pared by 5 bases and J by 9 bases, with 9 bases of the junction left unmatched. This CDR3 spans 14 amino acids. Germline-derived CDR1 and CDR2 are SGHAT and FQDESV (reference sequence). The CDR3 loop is CASSQNQGAPEQFF. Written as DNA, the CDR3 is TGTGCCAGCAGCCAAAATCAGGGGGCGCCTGAGCAGTTCTTC.

CDR3 sequence reads: CASSLFSGPGQPYEQYF. CDR3 nucleotides: TGTGCCAGCAGCTTATTCTCGGGACCGGGACAACCTTACGAGCAGTACTTC. J is TRBJ2-7 and V is TRBV7-3, with D perhaps matching TRBD1 (6 bases). Germline V gives CDR1 SGHTA, CDR2 FQGTGA. The CDR3 length is 17 residues. Trimming cost V 2 bases and J 4 bases, with 21 bases left between them.

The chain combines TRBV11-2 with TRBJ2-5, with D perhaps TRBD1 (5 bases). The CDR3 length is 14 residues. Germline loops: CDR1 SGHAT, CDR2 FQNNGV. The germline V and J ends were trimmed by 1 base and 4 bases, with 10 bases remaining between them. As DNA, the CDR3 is TGTGCCAGCAGCTTAGCCGTGGGGCGAGAGACCCAGTACTTC. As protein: CASSLAVGRETQYF. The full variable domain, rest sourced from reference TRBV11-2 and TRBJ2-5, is EAGVAQSPRYKIIEKRQSVAFWCNPISGHATLYWYQQILGQGPKLLIQFQNNGVVDDSQLPKDRFSAERLKGVDSTLKIQPAKLEDSAVYLCASSLAVGRETQYFGPGTRLLVL.

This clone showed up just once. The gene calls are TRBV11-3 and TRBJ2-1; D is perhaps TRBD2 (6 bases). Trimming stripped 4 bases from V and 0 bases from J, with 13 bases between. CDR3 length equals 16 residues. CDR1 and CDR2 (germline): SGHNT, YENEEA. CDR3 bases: TGTGCCAGCAGCTCGACCGGGACTGTCTCCTACAATGAGCAGTTCTTC. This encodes CASSSTGTVSYNEQFF.

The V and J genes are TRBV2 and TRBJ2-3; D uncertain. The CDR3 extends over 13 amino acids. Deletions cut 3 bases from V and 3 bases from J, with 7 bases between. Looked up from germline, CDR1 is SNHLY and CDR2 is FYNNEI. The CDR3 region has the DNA TGTGCCAGCAGTGACGTCGGGACAGATACGCAGTATTTT. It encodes CASSDVGTDTQYF.

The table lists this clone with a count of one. The CDR3 coding sequence is TGTGCCATCAGTGAGACTAGCGGGGTTGGAGAGACCCAGTACTTC. As protein: CAISETSGVGETQYF. The V and J genes are TRBV10-3 and TRBJ2-5, with 10 positions matching TRBD2. This CDR3 has 15 residues. Per the germline V gene, CDR1 is ENHRY and CDR2 is SYGVKD. Trimming took 2 bases from V and 4 from J; bases not matched to a gene: 4.

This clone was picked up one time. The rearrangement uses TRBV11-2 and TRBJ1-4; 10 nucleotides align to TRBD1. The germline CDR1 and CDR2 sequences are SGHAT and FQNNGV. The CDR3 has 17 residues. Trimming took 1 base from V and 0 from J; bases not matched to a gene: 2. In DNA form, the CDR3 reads TGTGCCAGCAGCTTAGTGGGACAGGGGCCAACTAATGAAAAACTGTTTTTT. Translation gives CASSLVGQGPTNEKLFF.

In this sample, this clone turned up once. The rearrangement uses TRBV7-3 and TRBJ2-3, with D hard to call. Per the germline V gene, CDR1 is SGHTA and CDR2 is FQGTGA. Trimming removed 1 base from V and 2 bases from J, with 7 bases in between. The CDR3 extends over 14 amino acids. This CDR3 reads CASSLRDHTDTQYF. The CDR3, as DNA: TGTGCCAGCAGCTTAAGAGATCACACAGATACGCAGTATTTT.

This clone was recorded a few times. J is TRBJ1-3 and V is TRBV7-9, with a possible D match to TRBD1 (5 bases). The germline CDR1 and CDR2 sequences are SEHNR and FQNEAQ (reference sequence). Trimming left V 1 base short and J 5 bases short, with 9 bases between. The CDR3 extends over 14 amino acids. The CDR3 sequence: CASSLEGSRNTIYF. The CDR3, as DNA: TGTGCCAGCAGCTTAGAGGGGTCAAGAAACACCATATATTTT.

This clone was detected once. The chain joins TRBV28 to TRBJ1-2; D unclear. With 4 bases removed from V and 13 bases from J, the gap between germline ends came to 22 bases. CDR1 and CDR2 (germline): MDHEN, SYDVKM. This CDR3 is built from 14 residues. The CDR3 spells CASSSPPGPKWPTF. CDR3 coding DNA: TGTGCCAGCAGTTCCCCTCCGGGCCCCAAGTGGCCCACCTTC.